The subject of this entry is one T cell receptor beta chain. These data come from a study of blood T cell repertoires in COVID-19. Study context: Italy, Spain and the United States were the sources of the convalescent and acute COVID-19 samples. Sources were T cells, B-cell-depleted T cells, or PBMCs; the material itself was cDNA or gDNA.

Original processing methods: Cell counts per sample came from amplifying reference gene primers. Sequencing was performed with immunoSEQ multiplex PCR; in TCRdb, only in-frame clones are kept and a portion is missing. That table gives V, J and clone size, and the DNA gave D and trimming. This table has around 190,000 clones, more than 80% appearing once. This CDR3 contains 14 residues. Germline V gene lookup returns CDR1 MNHEY and CDR2 SVGAGI. Trimming removed 3 bases from V and 8 bases from J, with 11 bases in between. The clonotype comes from a woman aged 55-75 years with acute or convalescent COVID-19. Sequencing was done on a sample of peripheral blood. The J gene is TRBJ1-6, the V gene TRBV6-5; D possibly corresponds to TRBD1 (5 bases). This CDR3 reads CASSYRGHDSPLHF. In nucleotides, the CDR3 is TGTGCCAGCAGTTATAGGGGTCACGATTCACCCCTCCACTTT.